This T cell receptor (beta chain) was sequenced for a study of T cell responses to AZD1222 COVID-19 vaccine (dated by TCRdb to the early 2020s). Describing the broader study: AZD1222 recipients given second doses at about 4 weeks or at about 12 weeks were pooled, since spike-specific TCR depth and breadth were not found to differ between the two schedules. TCR sequencing covered fewer than 250 trial participants: 200 to 220 given two doses of AZD1222 and approximately 26 given two doses of MenACWY control vaccine. Trial participants were enrolled by age into subgroups of 18-55, 56-69 and 70-plus years, and around 150, 28 and 57 TCR-sequenced participants, respectively, were included in these subgroups.

Details on this clone: Which antigen it targets is not known. The record has no base qualities; no much larger clone is one base away.

The germline V gene encodes CDR1 KGHSH and CDR2 LQKENI. Inclusive of the bounding cysteine and phenylalanine, the CDR3 is 15 residues long. Left in the record is the CDR3 DNA by itself, 45 bases read in frame from the first base. Trimming removed 6 bases from V and 0 bases from J, leaving 14 bases between the germline ends. The CDR3 regions of human TCRbeta chains were analyzed by immunosequencing. The authors' analysis ran thus. TCRs in the repertoires were compared against a reference library of SARS-CoV-2-specific TCRs that had been generated with the MIRA antigen-specificity platform. Breadth was defined as the fraction of unique TCRs that were SARS-CoV-2-associated, and depth was defined as the fraction of total T cells that were SARS-CoV-2-associated. Using the MIRA data, each spike-specific TCR was mapped to the spike region that the TCR reacts to and placed in a CD4 or CD8 class. Log10-transformed breadth and depth values were compared by one-way ANOVA with Sidak's multiple comparisons tests. The table comes from immuneACCESS by way of TCRdb, which keeps in-frame sequences with V and J called. Part of the clones is missing from these tables; in studies checked, under half for an unresolved V gene and the rest for unknown reasons. The V and J calls and clone size come from that table; D and trimming were worked out from the DNA. Recorded for this sample are roughly 100,000 clones; approximately 90% of them occurred a single time. The ten biggest clones cover under 3% of the sample.

The meaning of the sample's time point label: baseline before first vaccination. Vaccinee samples came from UK trials COV001 and COV002, including a single-blind randomized controlled phase 2/3 trial of AZD1222 (ChAdOx1 nCoV-19) in healthy adults. Trial participant PBMC samples were collected at day 0 and day 28 after the second dose for TCRbeta chain sequencing. Broad study findings and their caveats: Only a handful of AZD1222 recipients were SARS-CoV-2 seropositive at baseline, limiting conclusions about previously exposed vaccinees. The 56-69-year group was small, and its depth increase did not reach significance, likely because of low power. The whole spike protein was spanned by vaccine-associated CD4 TCRs, and dominant responses were seen in regions 160-218 and 743-854. Reportedly, close to half of the unique spike-specific TCRs recognized epitopes lying outside the regions that are mutated in the B.1.351 and B.1.1.7 variants. Most participants were white British and females outnumbered males, and the authors suggested that clonal diversity may have been underestimated. Because no day 14 peak-response samples were available, the repertoires could be characterized only after the peak T cell response. Spike-specific TCR breadth and depth rose significantly after two AZD1222 doses compared with day 0 and with MenACWY recipients.

The sample in question was peripheral blood, obtained on day 0 of AZD1222 vaccination. This receptor was obtained from an adult in good health. The rearranged segments are TRBV18 and TRBJ1-1; possibly the D gene is TRBD1, per 5 matching bases. The CDR3 here reads CASSQGGALNTEAFF. The DNA reads TGTGCCAGCTCTCAGGGAGGGGCGTTGAACACTGAAGCTTTCTTT.